This TCR beta chain was captured in a study of T cell responses to AZD1222 COVID-19 vaccine. Points from the study as a whole: The donors showed a predominance of white British ancestry and of females, with possible underestimation of clonal diversity. Close to half of spike-specific TCRs reportedly recognize unmutated variant regions.

Researchers grouped second doses given at about 4 or about 12 weeks into one pool. With respect to this clone: Antigen: not known.

Libraries were prepared by immunoSEQ multiplex PCR; TCRdb keeps only in-frame clonotypes and omits some of them. The sample consists of under 150,000 clones, about 91% of them appearing once. Germline CDR1 SGHRS, CDR2 YFSETQ. The junction had 5 bases not matched to a gene; V was cut back by 3 bases and J by 5 bases. This CDR3 comprises 13 residues. Sequencing used peripheral blood, obtained 28 days after the second AZD1222 dose. This receptor was taken from an adult who received the AZD1222 COVID-19 vaccine. This sequence joins TRBV5-1 and TRBJ2-7, with 7 bases identical to TRBD1. The CDR3 reads CASSSGQANEQYF. CDR3 nucleotides: TGCGCCAGCAGCTCCGGACAGGCCAACGAGCAGTACTTC. Based on the CDR3 plus reference TRBV5-1 and TRBJ2-7, the full variable domain is KAGVTQTPRYLIKTRGQQVTLSCSPISGHRSVSWYQQTPGQGLQFLFEYFSETQRNKGNFPGRFSGRQFSNSRSEMNVSTLELGDSALYLCASSSGQANEQYFGPGTRLTVT.